This is a list of T cell receptor beta chains from one sample in a study of T cells in localized non-small cell lung cancer. The method was immunoSEQ multiplex PCR; TCRdb's version includes in-frame clones alone and lacks a portion of them. In the table there are approximately 41,000 clones, 70% to 90% of which are singletons. Sequenced material: peripheral blood, taken before any cancer treatment. These TCRs come from a woman aged 18 to 55 with stage III lung adenocarcinoma. CDR3s include the opening cysteine and the closing phenylalanine or tryptophan. D genes are given only for firm matches. Rows may omit the clone size; those that give it use once, few, many or a size class.

size	V	D	J	DNA	CDR3
-	TRBV2	-	TRBJ1-1	TGTGCCAGCAGTGTCGGAAACACTGAAGCTTTCTTT	CASSVGNTEAFF
-	TRBV18	-	TRBJ2-5	TGTGCCAGCTCACGTATGGTAGAGACCCAGTACTTC	CASSRMVETQYF
few	TRBV7-9	-	TRBJ1-6	TGTGCCAGCAGCTTAGCGTCTGGGAATTCACCCCTCCACTTT	CASSLASGNSPLHF
once	TRBV7-9	-	TRBJ2-5	TGTGCCAGCAGCCCGCTCGGGGACTCCCAGGCGGGGGAGACCCAGTACTTC	CASSPLGDSQAGETQYF
-	TRBV7-8	TRBD1	TRBJ1-5	TGTGCCAGCAGTAAGGGACAGAGAAATCAGCCCCAGCATTTT	CASSKGQRNQPQHF
-	TRBV6-1	-	TRBJ1-5	TGTGCCAGCTTAGAGATCCAGGCGGGTGGTCAGCCCCAGCATTTT	CASLEIQAGGQPQHF
-	TRBV30	TRBD1	TRBJ1-6	TGTGCCTGGAGGACAGGGCCAGGAAATTCACCCCTCCACTTT	CAWRTGPGNSPLHF
-	TRBV7-8	-	TRBJ2-7	TGTGCCAGCAGCTTAGGAAAGGGTAACTACGAGCAGTACTTC	CASSLGKGNYEQYF
-	TRBV18	TRBD1	TRBJ2-3	TGTGCCAGCTCACAAGGGACAGGTTCGGGCACAGATACGCAGTATTTT	CASSQGTGSGTDTQYF
once	TRBV2	-	TRBJ2-1	TGTGCCGCACCTTTCAGGCGAGGGTACAATGAGCAGTTCTTC	CAAPFRRGYNEQFF
few	TRBV6-1	-	TRBJ1-2	TGTGCCAGCAGTGACCCCCAGGGGGGCTACACCTTC	CASSDPQGGYTF
-	TRBV5-1	TRBD2	TRBJ2-3	TGCGCCAGCAGCTTTAGCGGGGCAGATACGCAGTATTTT	CASSFSGADTQYF
-	TRBV25-1	TRBD1	TRBJ1-5	TGTGCCAGCCGACAGGGGGATCAGCCCCAGCATTTT	CASRQGDQPQHF
-	TRBV5-1	-	TRBJ2-5	TGCGCCAGCAGCTTGGACAGGGATGAGACCCAGTACTTC	CASSLDRDETQYF